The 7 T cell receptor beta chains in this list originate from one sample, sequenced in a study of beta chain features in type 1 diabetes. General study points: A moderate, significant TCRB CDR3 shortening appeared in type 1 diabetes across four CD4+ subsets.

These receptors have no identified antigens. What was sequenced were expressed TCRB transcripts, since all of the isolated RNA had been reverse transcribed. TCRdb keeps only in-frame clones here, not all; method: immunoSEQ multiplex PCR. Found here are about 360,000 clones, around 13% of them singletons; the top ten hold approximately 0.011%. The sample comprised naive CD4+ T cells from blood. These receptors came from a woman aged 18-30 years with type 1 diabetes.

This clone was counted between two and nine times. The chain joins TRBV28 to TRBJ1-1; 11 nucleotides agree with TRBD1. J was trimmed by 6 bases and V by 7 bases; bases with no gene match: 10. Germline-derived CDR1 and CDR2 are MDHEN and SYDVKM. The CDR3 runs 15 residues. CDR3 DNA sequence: TGTGCCAGCAATCTGGGACAGGGGGGAGCGCCTGAAGCTTTCTTT. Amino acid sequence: CASNLGQGGAPEAFF.

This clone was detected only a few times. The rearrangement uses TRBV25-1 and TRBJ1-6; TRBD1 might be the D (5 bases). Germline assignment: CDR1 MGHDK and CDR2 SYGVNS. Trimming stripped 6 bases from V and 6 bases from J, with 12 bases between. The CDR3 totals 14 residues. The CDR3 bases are TGTGCCAGCAGGTTCCAGGGTGGTAATTCACCCCTCCACTTT. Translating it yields CASRFQGGNSPLHF.

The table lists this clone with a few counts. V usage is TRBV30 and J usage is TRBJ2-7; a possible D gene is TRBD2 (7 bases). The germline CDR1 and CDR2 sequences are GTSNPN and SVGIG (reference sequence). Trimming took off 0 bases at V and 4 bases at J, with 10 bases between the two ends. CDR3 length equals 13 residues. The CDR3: CAWSVGGEYEQYF. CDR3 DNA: TGTGCCTGGAGTGTAGGGGGGGAGTACGAGCAGTACTTC.

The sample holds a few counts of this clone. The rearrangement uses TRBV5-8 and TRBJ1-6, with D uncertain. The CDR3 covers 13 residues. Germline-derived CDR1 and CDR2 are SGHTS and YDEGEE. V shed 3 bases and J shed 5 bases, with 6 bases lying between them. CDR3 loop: CASSSQDNSPLHF. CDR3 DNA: TGTGCCAGCAGCTCCCAGGATAATTCACCCCTCCACTTT.

The CDR3 sequence is CAWSEWGLGTDTQYF. In DNA, the CDR3 is TGTGCCTGGAGTGAATGGGGGCTTGGCACAGATACGCAGTATTTT. This chain joins TRBV30 and TRBJ2-3; perhaps TRBD1 as D (6 bases). V was pared by 1 base and J by 1 base, with 12 bases between. This CDR3 region has 15 residues. Per the germline V gene, CDR1 is GTSNPN and CDR2 is SVGIG (reference sequence).

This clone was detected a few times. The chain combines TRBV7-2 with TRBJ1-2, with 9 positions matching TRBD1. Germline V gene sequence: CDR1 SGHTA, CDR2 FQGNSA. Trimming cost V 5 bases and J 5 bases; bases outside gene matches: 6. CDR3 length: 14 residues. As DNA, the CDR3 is TGTGCCAGCAGCCCCGACAGGGGGTCATATGGCTACACCTTC. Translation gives CASSPDRGSYGYTF. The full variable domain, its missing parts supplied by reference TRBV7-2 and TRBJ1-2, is GAGVSQSPSNKVTEKGKDVELRCDPISGHTALYWYRQSLGQGLEFLIYFQGNSAPDKSGLPSDRFSAERTGGSVSTLTIQRTQQEDSAVYLCASSPDRGSYGYTFGSGTRLTVV.

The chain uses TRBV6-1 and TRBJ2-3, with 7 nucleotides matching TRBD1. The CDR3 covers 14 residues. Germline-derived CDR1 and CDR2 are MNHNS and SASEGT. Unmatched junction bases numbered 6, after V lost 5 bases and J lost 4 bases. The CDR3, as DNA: TGTGCCAGCAGTTCACCGGGACAGTCAGATACGCAGTATTTT. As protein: CASSSPGQSDTQYF.